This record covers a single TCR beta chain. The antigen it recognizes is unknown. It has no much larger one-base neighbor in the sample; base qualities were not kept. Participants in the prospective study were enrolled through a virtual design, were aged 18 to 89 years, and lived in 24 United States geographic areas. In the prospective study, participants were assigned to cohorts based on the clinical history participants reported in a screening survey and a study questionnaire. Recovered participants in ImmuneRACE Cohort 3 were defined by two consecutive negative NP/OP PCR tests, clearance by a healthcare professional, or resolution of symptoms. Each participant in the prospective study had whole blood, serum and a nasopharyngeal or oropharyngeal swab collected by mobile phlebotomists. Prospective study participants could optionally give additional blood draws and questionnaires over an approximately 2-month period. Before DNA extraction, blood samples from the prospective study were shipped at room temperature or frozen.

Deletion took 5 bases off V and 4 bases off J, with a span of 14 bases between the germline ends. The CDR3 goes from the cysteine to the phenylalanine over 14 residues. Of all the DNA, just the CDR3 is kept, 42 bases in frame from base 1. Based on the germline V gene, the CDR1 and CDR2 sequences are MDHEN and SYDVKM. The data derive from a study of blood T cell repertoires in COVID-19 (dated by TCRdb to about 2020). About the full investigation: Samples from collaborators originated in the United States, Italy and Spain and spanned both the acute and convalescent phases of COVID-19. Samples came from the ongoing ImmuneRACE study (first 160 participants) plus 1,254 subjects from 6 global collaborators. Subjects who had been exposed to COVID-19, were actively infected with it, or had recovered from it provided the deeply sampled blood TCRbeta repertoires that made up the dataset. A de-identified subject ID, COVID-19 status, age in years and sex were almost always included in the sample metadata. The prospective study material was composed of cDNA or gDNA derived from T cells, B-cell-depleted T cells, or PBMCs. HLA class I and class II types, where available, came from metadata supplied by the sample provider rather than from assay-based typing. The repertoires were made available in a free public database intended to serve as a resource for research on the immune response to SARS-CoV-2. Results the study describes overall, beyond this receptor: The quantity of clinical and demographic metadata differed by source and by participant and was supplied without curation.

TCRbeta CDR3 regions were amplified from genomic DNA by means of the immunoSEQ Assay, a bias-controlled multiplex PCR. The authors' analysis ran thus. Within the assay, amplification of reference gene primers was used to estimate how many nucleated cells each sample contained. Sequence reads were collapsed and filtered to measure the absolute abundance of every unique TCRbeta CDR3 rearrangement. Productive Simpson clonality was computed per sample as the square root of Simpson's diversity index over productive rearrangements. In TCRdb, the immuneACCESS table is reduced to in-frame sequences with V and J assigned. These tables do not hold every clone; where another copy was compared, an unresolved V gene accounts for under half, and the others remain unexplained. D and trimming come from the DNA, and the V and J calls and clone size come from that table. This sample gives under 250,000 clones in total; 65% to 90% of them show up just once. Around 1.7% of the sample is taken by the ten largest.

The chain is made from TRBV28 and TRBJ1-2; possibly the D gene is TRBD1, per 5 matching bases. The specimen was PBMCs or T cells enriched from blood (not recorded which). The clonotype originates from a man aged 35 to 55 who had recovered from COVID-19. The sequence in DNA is TGTGCCAGCAGTACGGACATCCCCGCCTATGGCTACACCTTC. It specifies CASSTDIPAYGYTF.